The 3 T cell receptor beta chains given below trace back to one sample, sequenced in a study of T cells after yellow fever vaccination. Each CDR3 protein is one row after TCRdb ran MiXCR on the 5' RACE reads. The repertoire holds 300,000 to 350,000 distinct CDR3 sequences, with roughly 10% as singletons. Sequences were derived from CD4+ T cells sorted from PBMCs, sampled 45 days after the yellow fever booster vaccination. The source of these receptors is a man younger than 35 who received the YFV17D yellow fever vaccine.

This clonotype was counted only a few times. The chain carries TRBV9 and TRBJ2-1; 9 bases fit TRBD2. The junction had 18 bases not matched to a gene; V was cut back by 0 bases and J by 8 bases. CDR3 length: 19 residues. Germline CDR1 and CDR2: SGDLS and YYNGEE. The CDR3 here is CASSVADGGGAGVFDEQFF. CDR3 DNA sequence: TGTGCCAGCAGCGTAGCGGATGGCGGGGGGGCCGGGGTTTTCGATGAGCAGTTCTTC.

This chain links TRBV5-1 with TRBJ2-1; D is tentatively TRBD1 or TRBD2 (5 bases each). Germline CDR1 reads SGHRS; CDR2 reads YFSETQ. Trimming cost V 4 bases and J 5 bases, with 22 bases left between them. The CDR3 is made up of 17 amino acids. CDR3 sequence reads: CASSRTTGDQQHNEQFF. In DNA form, the CDR3 reads TGCGCCAGCAGCCGGACAACCGGGGACCAGCAACACAATGAGCAGTTCTTC.

Many counts were recorded for this clonotype. This rearrangement joins TRBV27 to TRBJ1-1; D remains unclear. The CDR3 has 11 amino acids. Germline CDR1 reads MNHEY; CDR2 reads SMNVEV (reference sequence). V was cut by 5 bases and J by 1 base, with 2 bases left in between. For the CDR3, the DNA is TGTGCCAGCAGTCGGAACACTGAAGCTTTCTTT. Translation gives CASSRNTEAFF.